This entry concerns a single T cell receptor (beta chain). TCRdb's copy holds only in-frame clones and misses some; the assay was immunoSEQ multiplex PCR. The sample lists tens of thousands of clones; 85% to 95% were seen once. The sample is drawn from a study of T cell changes during pregnancy in multiple sclerosis. Germline assignment: CDR1 SQVTM and CDR2 ANQGSEA. Trimming at V came to 4 bases and at J to 0 bases, leaving 5 bases not matched to a gene. There are 16 residues in the CDR3. The TCR was taken from a female donor with multiple sclerosis, enrolled in a pregnancy study. This chain links TRBV29-1 with TRBJ2-1; 11 nucleotides align to TRBD2. The source material was peripheral blood, sampled in the third trimester of pregnancy. In DNA, the CDR3 is TGCAGCGTTGGACTAGCGGGGACAAGCTCCTACAATGAGCAGTTCTTC. This codes for CSVGLAGTSSYNEQFF.